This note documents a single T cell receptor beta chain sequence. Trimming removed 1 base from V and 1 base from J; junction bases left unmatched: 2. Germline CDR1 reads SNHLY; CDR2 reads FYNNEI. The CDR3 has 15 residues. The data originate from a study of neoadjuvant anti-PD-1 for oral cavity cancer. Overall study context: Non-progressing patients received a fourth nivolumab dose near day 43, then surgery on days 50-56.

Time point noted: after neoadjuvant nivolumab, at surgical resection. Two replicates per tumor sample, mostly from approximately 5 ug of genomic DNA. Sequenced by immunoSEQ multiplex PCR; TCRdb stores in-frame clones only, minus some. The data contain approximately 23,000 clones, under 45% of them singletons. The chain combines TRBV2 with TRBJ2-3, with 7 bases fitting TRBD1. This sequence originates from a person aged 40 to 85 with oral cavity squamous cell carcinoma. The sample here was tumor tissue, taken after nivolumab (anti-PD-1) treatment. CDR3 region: CASSEGGTGTDTQYF. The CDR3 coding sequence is TGTGCCAGCAGTGAAGGGGGGACAGGCACAGATACGCAGTATTTT. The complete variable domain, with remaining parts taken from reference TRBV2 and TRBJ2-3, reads EPEVTQTPSHQVTQMGQEVILRCVPISNHLYFYWYRQILGQKVEFLVSFYNNEISEKSEIFDDQFSVERPDGSNFTLKIRSTKLEDSAMYFCASSEGGTGTDTQYFGPGTRLTVL.